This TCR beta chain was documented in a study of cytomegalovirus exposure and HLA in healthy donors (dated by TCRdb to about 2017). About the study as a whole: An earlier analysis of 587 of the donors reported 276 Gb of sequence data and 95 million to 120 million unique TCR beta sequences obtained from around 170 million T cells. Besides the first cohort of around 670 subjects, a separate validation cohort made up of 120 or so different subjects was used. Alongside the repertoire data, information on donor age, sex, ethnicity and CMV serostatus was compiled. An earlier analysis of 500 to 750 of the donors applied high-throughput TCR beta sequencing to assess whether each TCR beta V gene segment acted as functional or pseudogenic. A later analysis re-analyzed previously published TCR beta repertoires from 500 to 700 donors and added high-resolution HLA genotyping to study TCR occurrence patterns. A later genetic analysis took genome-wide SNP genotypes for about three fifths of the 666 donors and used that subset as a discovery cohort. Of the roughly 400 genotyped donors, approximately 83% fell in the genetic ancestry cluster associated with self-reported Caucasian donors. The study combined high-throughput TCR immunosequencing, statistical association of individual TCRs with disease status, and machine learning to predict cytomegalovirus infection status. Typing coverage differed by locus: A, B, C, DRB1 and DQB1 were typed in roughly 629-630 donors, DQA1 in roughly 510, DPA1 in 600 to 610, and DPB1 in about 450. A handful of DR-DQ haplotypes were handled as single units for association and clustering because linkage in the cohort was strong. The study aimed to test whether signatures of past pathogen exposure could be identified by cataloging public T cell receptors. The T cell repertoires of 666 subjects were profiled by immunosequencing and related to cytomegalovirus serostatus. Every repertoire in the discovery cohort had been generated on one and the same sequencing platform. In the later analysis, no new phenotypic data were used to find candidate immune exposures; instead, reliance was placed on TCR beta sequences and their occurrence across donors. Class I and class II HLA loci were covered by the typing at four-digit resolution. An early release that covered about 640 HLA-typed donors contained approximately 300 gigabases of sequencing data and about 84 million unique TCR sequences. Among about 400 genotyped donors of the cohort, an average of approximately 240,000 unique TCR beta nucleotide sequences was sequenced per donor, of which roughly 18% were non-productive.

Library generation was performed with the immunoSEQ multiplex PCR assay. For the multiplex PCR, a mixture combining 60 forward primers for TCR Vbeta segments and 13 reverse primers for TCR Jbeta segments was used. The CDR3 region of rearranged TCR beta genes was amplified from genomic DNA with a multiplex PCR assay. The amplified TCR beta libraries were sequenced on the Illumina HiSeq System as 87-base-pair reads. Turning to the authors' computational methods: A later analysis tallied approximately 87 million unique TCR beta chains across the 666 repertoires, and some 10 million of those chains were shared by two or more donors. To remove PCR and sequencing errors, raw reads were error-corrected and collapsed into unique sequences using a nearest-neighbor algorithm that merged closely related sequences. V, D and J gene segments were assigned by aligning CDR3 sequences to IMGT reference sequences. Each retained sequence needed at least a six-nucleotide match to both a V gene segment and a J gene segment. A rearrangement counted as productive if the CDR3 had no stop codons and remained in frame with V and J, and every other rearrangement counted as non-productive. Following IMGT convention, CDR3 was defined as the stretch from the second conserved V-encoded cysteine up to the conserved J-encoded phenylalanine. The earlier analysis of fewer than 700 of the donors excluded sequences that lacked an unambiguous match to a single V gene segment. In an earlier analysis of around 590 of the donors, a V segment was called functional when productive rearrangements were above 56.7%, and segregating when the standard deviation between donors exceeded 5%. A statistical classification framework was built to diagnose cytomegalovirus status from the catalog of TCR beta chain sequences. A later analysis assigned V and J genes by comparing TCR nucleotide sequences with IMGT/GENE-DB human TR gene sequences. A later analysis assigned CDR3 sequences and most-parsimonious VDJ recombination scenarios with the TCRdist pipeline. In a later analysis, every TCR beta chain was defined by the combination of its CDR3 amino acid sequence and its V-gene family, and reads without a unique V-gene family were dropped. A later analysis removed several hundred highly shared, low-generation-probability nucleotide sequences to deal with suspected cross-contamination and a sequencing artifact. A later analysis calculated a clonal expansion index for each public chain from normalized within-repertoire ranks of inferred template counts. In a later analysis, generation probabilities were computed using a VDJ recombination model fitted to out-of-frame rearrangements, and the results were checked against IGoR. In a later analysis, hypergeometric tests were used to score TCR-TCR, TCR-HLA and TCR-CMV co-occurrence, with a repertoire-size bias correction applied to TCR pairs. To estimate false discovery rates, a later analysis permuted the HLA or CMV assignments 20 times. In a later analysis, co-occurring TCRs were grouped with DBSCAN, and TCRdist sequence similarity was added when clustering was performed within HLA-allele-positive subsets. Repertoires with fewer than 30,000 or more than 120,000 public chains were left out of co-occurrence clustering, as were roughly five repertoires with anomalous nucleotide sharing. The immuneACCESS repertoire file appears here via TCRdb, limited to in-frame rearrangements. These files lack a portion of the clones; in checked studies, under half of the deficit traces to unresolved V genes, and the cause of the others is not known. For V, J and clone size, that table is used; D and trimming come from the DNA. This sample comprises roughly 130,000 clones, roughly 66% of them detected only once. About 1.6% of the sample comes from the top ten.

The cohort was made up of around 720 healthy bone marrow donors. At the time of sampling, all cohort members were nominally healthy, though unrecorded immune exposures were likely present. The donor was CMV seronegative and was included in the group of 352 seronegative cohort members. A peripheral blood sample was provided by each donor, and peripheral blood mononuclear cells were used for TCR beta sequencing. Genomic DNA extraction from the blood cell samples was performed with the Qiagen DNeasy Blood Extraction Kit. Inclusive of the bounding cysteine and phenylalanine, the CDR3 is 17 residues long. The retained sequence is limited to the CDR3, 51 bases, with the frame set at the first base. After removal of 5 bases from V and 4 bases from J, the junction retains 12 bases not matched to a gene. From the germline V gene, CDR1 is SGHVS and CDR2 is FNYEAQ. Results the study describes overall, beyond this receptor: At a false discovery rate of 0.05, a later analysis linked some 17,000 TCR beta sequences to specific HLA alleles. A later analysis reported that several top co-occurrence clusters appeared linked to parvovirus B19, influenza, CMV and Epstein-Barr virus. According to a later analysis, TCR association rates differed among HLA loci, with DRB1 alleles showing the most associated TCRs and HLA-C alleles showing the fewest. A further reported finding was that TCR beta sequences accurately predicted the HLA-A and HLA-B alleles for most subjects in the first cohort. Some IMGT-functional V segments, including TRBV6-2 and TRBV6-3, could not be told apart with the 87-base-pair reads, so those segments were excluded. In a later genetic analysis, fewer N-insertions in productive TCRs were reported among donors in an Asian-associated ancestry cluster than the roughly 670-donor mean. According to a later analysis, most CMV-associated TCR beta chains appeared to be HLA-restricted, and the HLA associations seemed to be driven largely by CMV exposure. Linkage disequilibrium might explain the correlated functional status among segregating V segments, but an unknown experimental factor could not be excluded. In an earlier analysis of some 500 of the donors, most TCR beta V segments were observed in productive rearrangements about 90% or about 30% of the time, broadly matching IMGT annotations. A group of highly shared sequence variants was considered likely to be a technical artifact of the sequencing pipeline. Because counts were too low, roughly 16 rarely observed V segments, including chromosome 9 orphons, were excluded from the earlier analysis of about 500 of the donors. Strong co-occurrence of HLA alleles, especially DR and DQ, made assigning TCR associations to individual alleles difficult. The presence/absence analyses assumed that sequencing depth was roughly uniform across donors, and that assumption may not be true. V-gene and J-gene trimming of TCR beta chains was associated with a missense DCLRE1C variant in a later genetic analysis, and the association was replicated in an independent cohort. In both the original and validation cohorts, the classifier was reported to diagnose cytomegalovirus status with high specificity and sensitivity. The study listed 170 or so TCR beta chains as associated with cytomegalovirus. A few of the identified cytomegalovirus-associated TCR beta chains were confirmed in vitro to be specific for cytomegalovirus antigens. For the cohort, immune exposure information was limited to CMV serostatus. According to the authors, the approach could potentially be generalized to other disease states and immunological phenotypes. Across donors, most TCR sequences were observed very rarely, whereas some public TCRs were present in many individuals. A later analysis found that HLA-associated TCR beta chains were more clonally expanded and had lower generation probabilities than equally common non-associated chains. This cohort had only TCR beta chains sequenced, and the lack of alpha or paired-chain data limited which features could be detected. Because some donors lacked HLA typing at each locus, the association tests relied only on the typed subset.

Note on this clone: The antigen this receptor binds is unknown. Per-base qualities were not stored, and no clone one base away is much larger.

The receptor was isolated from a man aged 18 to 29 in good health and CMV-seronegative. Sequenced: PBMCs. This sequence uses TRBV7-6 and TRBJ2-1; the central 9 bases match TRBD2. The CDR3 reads CASSQMGAGGRYNEQFF. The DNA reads TGTGCCAGCAGCCAAATGGGAGCGGGGGGTCGATACAATGAGCAGTTCTTC.